The TCR beta chain described here comes from a study of blood T cell repertoires in COVID-19. Method: immunoSEQ multiplex PCR; TCRdb's copy keeps in-frame clones and lacks some. Among 130,000 to 150,000 clones, 80% to 90% were seen once, and the ten largest hold 4.3%. The CDR3 is 15 amino acids. The V gene end was trimmed by 4 bases and the J gene end by 5 bases; junction bases not matched to a gene: 8. The germline CDR1 and CDR2 sequences are SGHRS and YFSETQ. This sequence was found in a woman in her thirties or forties with acute or convalescent COVID-19. The chain employs TRBV5-1 and TRBJ2-7; TRBD2 aligns across 11 bases. Sequenced sample: peripheral blood. The DNA for the CDR3 is TGCGCCAGCAGCCTTCTTACTAGCGGGGGAAACGAGCAGTACTTC. Translated: CASSLLTSGGNEQYF.